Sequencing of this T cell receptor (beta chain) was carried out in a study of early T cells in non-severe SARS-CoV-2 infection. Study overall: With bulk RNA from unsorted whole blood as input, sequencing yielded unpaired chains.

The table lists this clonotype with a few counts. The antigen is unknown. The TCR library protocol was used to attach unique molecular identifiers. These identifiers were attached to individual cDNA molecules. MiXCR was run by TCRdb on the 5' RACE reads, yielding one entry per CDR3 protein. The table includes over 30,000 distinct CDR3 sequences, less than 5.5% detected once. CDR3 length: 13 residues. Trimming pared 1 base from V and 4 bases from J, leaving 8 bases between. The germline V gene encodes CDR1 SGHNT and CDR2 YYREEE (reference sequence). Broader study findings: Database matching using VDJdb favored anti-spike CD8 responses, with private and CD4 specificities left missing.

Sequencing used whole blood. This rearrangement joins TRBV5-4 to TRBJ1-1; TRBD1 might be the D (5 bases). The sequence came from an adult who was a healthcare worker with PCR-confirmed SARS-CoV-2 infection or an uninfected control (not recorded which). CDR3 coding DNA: TGTGCCAGCAGCTTGATGGGGGGCACTGAAGCTTTCTTT. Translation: CASSLMGGTEAFF.